Shown below are 32 T cell receptor beta chains from a single sample sequenced in a study of T-cell reconstitution after alpha-beta-depleted transplantation in children. Unique molecular identifiers were built into the TCRbeta library. TCRdb re-called the PCR reads through MiXCR, storing one row per CDR3 protein. The sample has hundreds of thousands of distinct CDR3 sequences; around a sixth are singletons. Sequenced material: PBMCs from the stem cell graft donor, taken from the stem cell graft. Receptors originate from a human donor who donated a stem cell graft to a child with acute myeloid leukemia.

This clonotype came up a few times. J is TRBJ2-7 and V is TRBV20-1; D perhaps matches TRBD1 (6 bases). Germline CDR1 DFQATT, CDR2 SNEGSKA (reference sequence). V lost 0 bases and J 3 bases, leaving 15 bases between the germline ends. The CDR3 is 15 residues long. For the CDR3, the DNA is TGCAGTGCTAGAGATCGGACAGTCCGCCTCTACGAGCAGTACTTC. It is translated as CSARDRTVRLYEQYF.

This clonotype has at least ten counts. The J gene is TRBJ2-7, the V gene TRBV6-5; unclear D gene. Germline values: CDR1 MNHEY, CDR2 SVGAGI. V shed 1 base and J shed 0 bases, with 10 bases lying between them. The CDR3 is 15 amino acids. CDR3: CASSYWTASSYEQYF. Here the CDR3 DNA reads TGTGCCAGCAGTTACTGGACGGCTAGCTCCTACGAGCAGTACTTC.

The chain couples TRBV28 to TRBJ2-3; the match to TRBD1 covers 9 bases. The J segment lost 4 bases and the V segment lost 5 bases, leaving 7 bases of the junction unmatched. In germline, CDR1 is MDHEN, CDR2 SYDVKM. CDR3 length: 15 amino acids. The CDR3 DNA is TGTGCCAGCAGTAACAGGGGGCAAGAGGCAGATACGCAGTATTTT. Protein sequence: CASSNRGQEADTQYF.

This clonotype appeared a few times. The genes are TRBV7-8 and TRBJ2-5, with D maybe TRBD1 (7 bases). Trimming shortened V by 4 bases and J by 3 bases, and 21 bases separated the two germline ends. This CDR3 region has 17 residues. Germline V gives CDR1 SGHVS, CDR2 FQNEAQ. In DNA form, the CDR3 reads TGTGCCAGCAGCTCCCTTCAGGGGGACTCGAGGGAAGAGACCCAGTACTTC. It is translated as CASSSLQGDSREETQYF. Full variable domain (outside the CDR3, taken from reference TRBV7-8 and TRBJ2-5): GAGVSQSPRYKVAKRGQDVALRCDPISGHVSLFWYQQALGQGPEFLTYFQNEAQLDKSGLPSDRFFAERPEGSVSTLKIQRTQQEDSAVYLCASSSLQGDSREETQYFGPGTRLLVL.

This clonotype has at least ten counts. The rearrangement joins TRBV12-3 or TRBV12-4 to TRBJ1-5; D unresolved. The ends were cut back, 3 bases at V and 5 bases at J, with 11 bases in the middle. This CDR3 is 14 amino acids long. CDR3 amino acids: CASSFLGQYQPQHF. DNA of the CDR3: TGTGCCAGCAGTTTTCTCGGTCAGTATCAGCCCCAGCATTTT.

The chain is built from TRBV7-2 and TRBJ2-3; 11 bases match TRBD2. V lost 5 bases, J lost 4 bases, and 5 bases stayed unmatched. The V gene's germline CDR1 is SGHTA and CDR2 FQGNSA. CDR3 length equals 15 residues. The CDR3 spells CASSISGGAPDTQYF. As DNA, the CDR3 is TGTGCCAGCAGCATTAGCGGGGGGGCCCCAGATACGCAGTATTTT.

This clonotype has just a few counts. This chain joins TRBV7-9 and TRBJ1-2; D call uncertain. The CDR3 loop spans 10 amino acids. Trimming cost V 5 bases and J 14 bases, with 12 bases left between them. Germline V lookup: CDR1 SEHNR, CDR2 FQNEAQ (reference sequence). The CDR3 spells CASSGEADTF. The CDR3 DNA reads TGTGCCAGCAGCGGGGAGGCAGATACCTTC.

This clonotype was recorded many times. V is TRBV20-1 and J is TRBJ2-7; 7 nucleotides agree with TRBD1. Germline CDR1 is DFQATT and CDR2 is SNEGSKA (reference sequence). This CDR3 comprises 14 residues. V lost 7 bases to trimming and J lost 7 bases; unmatched junction nucleotides: 16. In DNA form, the CDR3 reads TGCAGTGTTGAGGGGACAGTGGACCTTGGGGAGCAGTACGTC. Protein product: CSVEGTVDLGEQYV.

This clonotype turned up a few times. The gene calls are TRBV7-2 and TRBJ2-3; D is uncertain. V gave up 1 base and J gave up 1 base, with 6 bases separating them. This CDR3 has 14 residues. From germline, CDR1 is SGHTA and CDR2 FQGNSA. The CDR3 spells CASSLDYRTDTQYF. The CDR3 region has the DNA TGTGCCAGCAGCTTAGACTATCGCACAGATACGCAGTATTTT.

The table lists this clonotype with many counts. V and J are TRBV20-1 and TRBJ2-7, with 8 bases aligning to TRBD2. Looked up from germline, CDR1 is DFQATT and CDR2 is SNEGSKA (reference sequence). J was trimmed by 9 bases and V by 3 bases; bases with no gene match: 19. The CDR3 consists of 16 residues. For the CDR3, the DNA is TGCAGTGCTAGTCTCCCCGGGAGGGGGAGAGGGGACGGGCAGTACTTC. Encoded protein: CSASLPGRGRGDGQYF.

This clonotype appeared many times. The chain links TRBV20-1 to TRBJ2-3, with D tentatively TRBD2 (6 bases). Between the trimmed V and J ends, which lost 3 bases and 0 bases, there was a span of 16 bases. Germline V CDR1 and CDR2: DFQATT, SNEGSKA (reference sequence). The CDR3 spans 16 residues. The CDR3 bases are TGCAGTGCTAGCGGGGGAAAGTGGGGGAGCACAGATACGCAGTATTTT. Translated: CSASGGKWGSTDTQYF.

In this sample, this clonotype turned up many times. This chain connects TRBV20-1 to TRBJ1-3, with TRBD1 identical over 7 bases. CDR1 is DFQATT, CDR2 SNEGSKA, per germline (reference sequence). CDR3 length equals 16 residues. Trimming cost V 1 base and J 0 bases; bases outside gene matches: 6. The CDR3 sequence: CSARVVGGASGNTIYF. For the CDR3, the DNA is TGCAGTGCTAGAGTGGTAGGGGGCGCCTCTGGAAACACCATATATTTT.

The CDR3 loop is CASSARSTGELFF. In DNA form, the CDR3 reads TGTGCCAGCAGTGCTAGGAGCACCGGGGAGCTGTTTTTT. The gene calls are TRBV6-2 or TRBV6-3 and TRBJ2-2; no definite D call. CDR1 MNHEY and CDR2 SVGEGT come from the germline V gene. The CDR3 consists of 13 residues. V was pared by 5 bases and J by 4 bases, with 8 bases between.

The chain uses TRBV5-1 and TRBJ2-1; 7 nucleotides agree with TRBD1. Germline CDR1 is SGHRS and CDR2 is YFSETQ. The junction had 4 bases not matched to a gene; V was cut back by 3 bases and J by 1 base. The CDR3 extends over 15 amino acids. This CDR3 is CASSSGTESYNEQFF. CDR3 in DNA: TGCGCCAGCAGCTCCGGGACAGAGTCCTACAATGAGCAGTTCTTC.

This clonotype was counted ten times or more. The V gene is TRBV20-1, the J gene TRBJ2-5; tentative D call: TRBD2 (6 bases). Germline CDR1 reads DFQATT; CDR2 reads SNEGSKA (reference sequence). Trimming cost V 1 base and J 0 bases, with 9 bases left between them. The CDR3 covers 14 residues. The CDR3 loop reads CSARAGGYQETQYF. The CDR3 region has the DNA TGCAGTGCTAGAGCCGGGGGTTACCAAGAGACCCAGTACTTC.

This chain uses TRBV29-1 with TRBJ1-5; 7 bases are shared with TRBD1. Losses at the gene ends were 7 bases for V and 4 bases for J; bases not matched to a gene: 10. Germline V CDR1 and CDR2: SQVTM, ANQGSEA. The CDR3 totals 14 residues. This chain's CDR3 is CSATGDSKNQPQHF. The CDR3 DNA reads as TGCAGCGCCACTGGGGACAGCAAAAATCAGCCCCAGCATTTT.

The chain links TRBV11-2 to TRBJ2-4, with D possibly being TRBD1 or TRBD2 (5 bases each). CDR1 and CDR2 (germline): SGHAT, FQNNGV. V lost 5 bases and J lost 8, with 16 bases in between. This CDR3 contains 14 residues. CDR3 in DNA: TGTGCCAGCAGCACCAGCCCGGGGACGGACATTCAGTACTTC. The encoded protein is CASSTSPGTDIQYF.

There are many counts of this clonotype. The rearrangement links TRBV20-1 to TRBJ1-1; tentative D call: TRBD1 (6 bases). The CDR3 runs to 14 residues. Germline V gives CDR1 DFQATT, CDR2 SNEGSKA (reference sequence). Trimming removed 4 bases at V and 4 bases at J, with 16 bases between. The CDR3 loop is CSANLLGGGTEAFF. CDR3 sequence (DNA): TGCAGTGCTAACCTGCTTGGAGGGGGCACTGAAGCTTTCTTT.

This clonotype was seen a few times. V usage is TRBV3-1 and J usage is TRBJ1-2; the D is unclear. From germline, CDR1 is LGHDT and CDR2 YNNKEL (reference sequence). Between the trimmed V and J ends, which lost 2 bases and 8 bases, there was a span of 9 bases. There are 12 residues in the CDR3. The CDR3 here is CASSQLPGGYTF. The DNA for the CDR3 is TGTGCCAGCAGCCAACTCCCGGGGGGCTACACCTTC. Variable domain in full (rest from reference TRBV3-1 and TRBJ1-2): DTAVSQTPKYLVTQMGNDKSIKCEQNLGHDTMYWYKQDSKKFLKIMFSYNNKELIINETVPNRFSPKSPDKAHLNLHINSLELGDSAVYFCASSQLPGGYTFGSGTRLTVV.

This chain connects TRBV20-1 to TRBJ2-2; 7 bases match TRBD1. The CDR3 sequence is 15 residues long. V shed 1 base, J shed 4 bases, and the junction held 6 bases outside the gene matches. The V gene's germline CDR1 is DFQATT and CDR2 SNEGSKA (reference sequence). CDR3 protein: CSARVVTGATGELFF. The CDR3 nucleotides are TGCAGTGCTAGAGTGGTCACAGGGGCCACCGGGGAGCTGTTTTTT.

The genes are TRBV13 and TRBJ1-1, with a weak D call TRBD1 (6 bases). The CDR3 loop spans 14 amino acids. CDR1 is PRHDT, CDR2 FYEKMQ, per germline (reference sequence). Deletions cut 4 bases from V and 5 bases from J, with 14 bases between. The CDR3 loop is CASSWGTLGTEAFF. The CDR3 DNA follows: TGTGCCAGCAGCTGGGGGACACTGGGGACTGAAGCTTTCTTT. Combining the CDR3 with reference TRBV13 and TRBJ1-1 gives the whole variable domain AAGVIQSPRHLIKEKRETATLKCYPIPRHDTVYWYQQGPGQDPQFLISFYEKMQSDKGSIPDRFSAQQFSDYHSELNMSSLELGDSALYFCASSWGTLGTEAFFGQGTRLTVV.

The rearrangement links TRBV5-1 to TRBJ2-5; 12 nucleotides line up with TRBD2. Per the germline V gene, CDR1 is SGHRS and CDR2 is YFSETQ. CDR3 size: 16 residues. V dropped 0 bases and J dropped 5; count of bases not matched to a gene: 5. The CDR3 reads CASSLEGLAGMETQYF. The CDR3 DNA is TGCGCCAGCAGCTTGGAAGGACTAGCGGGGATGGAGACCCAGTACTTC. Based on the CDR3 plus reference TRBV5-1 and TRBJ2-5, the full variable domain is KAGVTQTPRYLIKTRGQQVTLSCSPISGHRSVSWYQQTPGQGLQFLFEYFSETQRNKGNFPGRFSGRQFSNSRSEMNVSTLELGDSALYLCASSLEGLAGMETQYFGPGTRLLVL.

About this clonotype: A read error may account for a junction end that differs from germline. The chain employs TRBV18 and TRBJ2-7; 8 positions agree with TRBD1. Germline assignment: CDR1 KGHSH and CDR2 LQKENI. This CDR3 contains 14 residues. The CDR3 loop is CASSGQGDSNEQYF. CDR3 coding DNA: TGTGCCAGCTCAGGACAGGGAGACTCCAACGAGCAGTACTTC.

The chain recombines TRBV4-3 with TRBJ1-5; D remains unclear. This CDR3 is 15 amino acids long. V was trimmed by 0 bases and J by 5 bases, leaving 11 bases between them. Germline lookup yields CDR1 LGHNA and CDR2 YSLEER. CDR3 region: CASSQEWQAYQPQHF. CDR3 in DNA: TGCGCCAGCAGCCAAGAATGGCAGGCCTATCAGCCCCAGCATTTT.

This clonotype was detected ten times or more. The chain combines TRBV5-5 with TRBJ1-1; no reliable D call. Germline values: CDR1 SGHKS, CDR2 YYEKEE (reference sequence). The V end lost 2 bases, the J end lost 7 bases, and 15 bases lay between the germline ends. CDR3 length: 14 amino acids. DNA of the CDR3: TGTGCCAGCAGCTTCCTGGGCCCCGAGGGTGAAGCTTTCTTT. This translates into CASSFLGPEGEAFF.

This chain uses TRBV6-5 with TRBJ2-3, with 8 bases identical to TRBD1. The CDR3 contains 16 residues. Germline assignment: CDR1 MNHEY and CDR2 SVGAGI. The J segment lost 1 base and the V segment lost 4 bases, leaving 7 bases of the junction unmatched. The CDR3 coding sequence is TGTGCCAGCAGTTCCAGGGGGCTAACAGGCACAGATACGCAGTATTTT. It specifies CASSSRGLTGTDTQYF.

This clonotype appeared many times. The chain is built from TRBV6-5 and TRBJ2-1, with 7 bases identical to TRBD1. The CDR3 totals 16 residues. V lost 3 bases, J lost 5 bases, and 10 bases stayed unmatched. Germline CDR1 MNHEY, CDR2 SVGAGI. The CDR3 is CASSYASGTANNEQFF. DNA of the CDR3: TGTGCCAGCAGTTATGCCTCCGGGACAGCAAACAATGAGCAGTTCTTC.

This clonotype has just a few counts. The chain carries TRBV24-1 and TRBJ2-3, with D perhaps TRBD1 (5 bases). The germline V gene encodes CDR1 KGHDR and CDR2 SFDVKD. With 7 bases removed from V and 2 bases from J, the gap between germline ends came to 6 bases. This CDR3 is 12 amino acids long. The DNA of the CDR3 is TGTGCCACCAGAGGGGACACAGATACGCAGTATTTT. Amino acid sequence: CATRGDTDTQYF.

This clonotype appeared many times. J is TRBJ2-1 and V is TRBV29-1, with D unclear. CDR1 and CDR2 (germline): SQVTM, ANQGSEA. Trimming removed 1 base from V and 7 bases from J, with 11 bases in between. This CDR3 is built from 13 residues. For the CDR3, the DNA is TGCAGCGTTGAAGGTAGTAGCTTGAATGAGCAGTTCTTC. It encodes CSVEGSSLNEQFF.

This clonotype showed up many times. CDR3 region: CSATDGTYEQYV. The CDR3 nucleotides are TGCAGTGCCACCGACGGAACCTACGAGCAGTACGTC. This chain joins TRBV20-1 and TRBJ2-7; D is undetermined. Trimming took 6 bases from V and 2 from J, leaving 11 bases between them. There are 12 residues in the CDR3. CDR1 is DFQATT, CDR2 SNEGSKA, per germline (reference sequence).

This clonotype was recorded at least ten times. This chain connects TRBV20-1 to TRBJ1-1; D is ambiguous. The CDR3 extends over 10 amino acids. Germline CDR1 reads DFQATT; CDR2 reads SNEGSKA (reference sequence). V lost 8 bases and J lost 4, with 8 bases in between. CDR3: CSPSGTEAFF. The CDR3 nucleotides are TGCAGTCCGTCGGGCACTGAAGCTTTCTTT.

This chain uses TRBV29-1 with TRBJ2-1, with 11 bases lining up with TRBD2. After removal of 4 bases from V and 10 bases from J, the junction contained 9 bases not matched to a gene. Germline V gives CDR1 SQVTM, CDR2 ANQGSEA. The CDR3 is made up of 14 amino acids. The CDR3 loop is CSVGLAGGQREQFF. The CDR3 DNA reads TGCAGCGTTGGGTTAGCGGGGGGGCAACGGGAGCAGTTCTTC.